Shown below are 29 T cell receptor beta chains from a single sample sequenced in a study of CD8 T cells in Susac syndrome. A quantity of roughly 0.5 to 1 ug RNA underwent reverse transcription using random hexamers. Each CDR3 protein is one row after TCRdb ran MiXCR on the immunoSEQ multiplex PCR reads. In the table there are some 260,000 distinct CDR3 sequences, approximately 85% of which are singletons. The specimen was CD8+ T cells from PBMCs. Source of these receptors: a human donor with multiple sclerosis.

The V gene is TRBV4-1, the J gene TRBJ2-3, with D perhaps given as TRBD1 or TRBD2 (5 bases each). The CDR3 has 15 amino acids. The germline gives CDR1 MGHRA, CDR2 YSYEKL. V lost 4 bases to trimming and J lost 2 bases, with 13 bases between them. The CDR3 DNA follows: TGCGCCAGCAGCCTTCCGGGACGAACCACAGATACGCAGTATTTT. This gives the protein CASSLPGRTTDTQYF.

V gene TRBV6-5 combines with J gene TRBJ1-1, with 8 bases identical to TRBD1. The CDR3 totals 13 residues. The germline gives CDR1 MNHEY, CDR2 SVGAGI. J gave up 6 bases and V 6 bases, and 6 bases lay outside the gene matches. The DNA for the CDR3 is TGTGCCAGCAGAACCAACAGGGGGGCTGAAGCTTTCTTT. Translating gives CASRTNRGAEAFF.

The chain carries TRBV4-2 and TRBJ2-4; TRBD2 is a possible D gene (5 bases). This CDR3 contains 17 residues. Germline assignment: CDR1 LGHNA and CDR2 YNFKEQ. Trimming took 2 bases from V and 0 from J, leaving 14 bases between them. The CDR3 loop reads CASSQYRENIAKNIQYF. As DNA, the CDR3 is TGTGCCAGCAGCCAATATCGGGAAAACATAGCCAAAAACATTCAGTACTTC.

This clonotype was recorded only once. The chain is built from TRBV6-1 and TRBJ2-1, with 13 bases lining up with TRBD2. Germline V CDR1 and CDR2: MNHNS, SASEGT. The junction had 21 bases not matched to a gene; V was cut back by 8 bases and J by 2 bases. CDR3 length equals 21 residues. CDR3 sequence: CASRRDPTTSGRSQTYNEQFF. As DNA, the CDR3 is TGTGCCAGCCGCCGGGACCCCACGACTAGCGGGAGGTCACAGACCTACAATGAGCAGTTCTTC.

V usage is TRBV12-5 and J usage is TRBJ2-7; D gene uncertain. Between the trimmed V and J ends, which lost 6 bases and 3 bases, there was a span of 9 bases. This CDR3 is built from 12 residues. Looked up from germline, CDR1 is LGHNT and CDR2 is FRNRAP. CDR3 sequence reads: CASGLTDYEQYF. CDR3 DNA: TGTGCTAGTGGCCTTACGGACTACGAGCAGTACTTC.

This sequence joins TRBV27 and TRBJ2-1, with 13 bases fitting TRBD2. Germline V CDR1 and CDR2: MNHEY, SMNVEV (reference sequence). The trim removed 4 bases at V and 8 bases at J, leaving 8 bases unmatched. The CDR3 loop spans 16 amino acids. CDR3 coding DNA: TGTGCCAGCAGTTCTCAGACTAGCGGGAGGATAGATGAGCAGTTCTTC. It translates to CASSSQTSGRIDEQFF.

CDR3 protein: CASSLALAGIQETQYF. The CDR3 bases are TGTGCCAGCAGCTTAGCACTAGCGGGAATCCAAGAGACCCAGTACTTC. J is TRBJ2-5 and V is TRBV7-8; 10 bases map to TRBD2. CDR3 size: 16 residues. V was pared by 0 bases and J by 1 base, with 2 bases of the junction left unmatched. Germline V CDR1 and CDR2: SGHVS, FQNEAQ.

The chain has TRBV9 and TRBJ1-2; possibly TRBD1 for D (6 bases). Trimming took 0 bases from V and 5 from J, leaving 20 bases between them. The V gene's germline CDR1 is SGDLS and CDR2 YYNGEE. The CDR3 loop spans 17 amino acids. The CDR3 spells CASSVAGVTGARYGYTF. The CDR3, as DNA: TGTGCCAGCAGCGTAGCTGGGGTGACGGGGGCTCGGTATGGCTACACCTTC.

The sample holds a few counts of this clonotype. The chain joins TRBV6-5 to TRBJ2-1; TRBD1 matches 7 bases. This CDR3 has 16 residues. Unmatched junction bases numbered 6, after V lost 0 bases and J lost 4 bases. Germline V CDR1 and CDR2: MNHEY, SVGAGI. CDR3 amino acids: CASSYSTGVGYNEQFF. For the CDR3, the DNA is TGTGCCAGCAGTTACTCTACAGGGGTAGGGTACAATGAGCAGTTCTTC.

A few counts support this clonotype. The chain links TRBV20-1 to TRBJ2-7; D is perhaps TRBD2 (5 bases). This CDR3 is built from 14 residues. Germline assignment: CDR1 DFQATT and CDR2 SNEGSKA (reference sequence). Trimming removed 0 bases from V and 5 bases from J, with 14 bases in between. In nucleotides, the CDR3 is TGCAGTGCTAGAGATCAGGCTAGCCCCCACGAGCAGTACTTC. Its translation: CSARDQASPHEQYF.

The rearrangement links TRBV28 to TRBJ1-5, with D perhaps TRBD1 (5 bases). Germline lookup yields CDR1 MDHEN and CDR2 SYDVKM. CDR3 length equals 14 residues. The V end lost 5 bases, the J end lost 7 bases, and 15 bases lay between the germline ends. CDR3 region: CASSVEGRFQPQHF. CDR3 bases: TGTGCCAGCAGTGTCGAGGGGAGGTTCCAGCCCCAGCATTTT. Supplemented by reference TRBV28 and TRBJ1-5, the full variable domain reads DVKVTQSSRYLVKRTGEKVFLECVQDMDHENMFWYRQDPGLGLRLIYFSYDVKMKEKGDIPEGYSVSREKKERFSLILESASTNQTSMYLCASSVEGRFQPQHFGDGTRLSIL.

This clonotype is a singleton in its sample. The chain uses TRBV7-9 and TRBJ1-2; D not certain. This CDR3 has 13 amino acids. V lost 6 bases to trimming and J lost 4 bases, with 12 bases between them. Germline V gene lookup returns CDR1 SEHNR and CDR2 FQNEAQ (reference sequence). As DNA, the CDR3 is TGTGCCAGCAGTTGGAGGGATCTCTATGGCTACACCTTC. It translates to CASSWRDLYGYTF.

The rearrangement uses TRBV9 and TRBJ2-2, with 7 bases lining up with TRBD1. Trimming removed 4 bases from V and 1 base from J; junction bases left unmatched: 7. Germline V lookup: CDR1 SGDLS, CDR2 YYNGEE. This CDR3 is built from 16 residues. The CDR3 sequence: CASSLTGTVNTGELFF. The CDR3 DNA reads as TGTGCCAGCAGCCTAACCGGGACAGTGAACACCGGGGAGCTGTTTTTT.

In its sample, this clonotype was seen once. The CDR3 region is CASKQALLSYEQYF. The CDR3 DNA follows: TGTGCCAGCAAACAGGCCCTCCTTTCCTACGAGCAGTACTTC. V usage is TRBV28 and J usage is TRBJ2-7; a possible D gene is TRBD1 (5 bases). CDR1 is MDHEN, CDR2 SYDVKM, per germline. The CDR3 spans 14 residues. The ends were cut back, 7 bases at V and 1 base at J, with 14 bases in the middle.

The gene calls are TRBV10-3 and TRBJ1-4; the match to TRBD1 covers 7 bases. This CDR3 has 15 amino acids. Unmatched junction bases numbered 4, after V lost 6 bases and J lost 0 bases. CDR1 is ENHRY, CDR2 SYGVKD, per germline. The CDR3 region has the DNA TGTGCCATCAGGACCGGGACAGCAACTAATGAAAAACTGTTTTTT. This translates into CAIRTGTATNEKLFF.

CDR3 DNA: TGTGCCAGCAGCTTAGCGGGAGGGGGACGGTATGAGCAGTTCTTC. It encodes CASSLAGGGRYEQFF. The rearrangement links TRBV7-3 to TRBJ2-1, with 9 nucleotides matching TRBD2. Germline CDR1 SGHTA, CDR2 FQGTGA. With V trimmed by 2 bases and J by 8 bases, 7 bases remained unmatched. The CDR3 sequence is 15 residues long.

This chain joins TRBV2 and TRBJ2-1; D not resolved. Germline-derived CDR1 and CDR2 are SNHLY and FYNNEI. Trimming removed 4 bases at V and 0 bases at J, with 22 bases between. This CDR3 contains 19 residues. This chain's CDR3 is CASSGYPSTPASSYNEQFF. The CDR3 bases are TGTGCCAGCAGTGGATACCCCTCGACCCCGGCGAGCTCCTACAATGAGCAGTTCTTC.

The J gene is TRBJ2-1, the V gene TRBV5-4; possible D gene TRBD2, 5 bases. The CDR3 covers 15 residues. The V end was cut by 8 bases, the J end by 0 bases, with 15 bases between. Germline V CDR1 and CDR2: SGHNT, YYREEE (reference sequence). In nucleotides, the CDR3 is TGTGCCAGTCGACTACTAGAGAGCTCCTACAATGAGCAGTTCTTC. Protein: CASRLLESSYNEQFF. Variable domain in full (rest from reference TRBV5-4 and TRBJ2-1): ETGVTQSPTHLIKTRGQQVTLRCSSQSGHNTVSWYQQALGQGPQFIFQYYREEENGRGNFPPRFSGLQFPNYSSELNVNALELDDSALYLCASRLLESSYNEQFFGPGTRLTVL.

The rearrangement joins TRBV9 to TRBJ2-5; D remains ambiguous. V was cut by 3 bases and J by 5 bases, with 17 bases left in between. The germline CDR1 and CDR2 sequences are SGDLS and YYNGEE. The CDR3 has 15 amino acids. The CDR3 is CASSGRGLVLETQYF. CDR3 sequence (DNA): TGTGCCAGCAGCGGACGTGGCTTGGTGCTGGAGACCCAGTACTTC. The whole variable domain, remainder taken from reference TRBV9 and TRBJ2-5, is DSGVTQTPKHLITATGQRVTLRCSPRSGDLSVYWYQQSLDQGLQFLIQYYNGEERAKGNILERFSAQQFPDLHSELNLSSLELGDSALYFCASSGRGLVLETQYFGPGTRLLVL.

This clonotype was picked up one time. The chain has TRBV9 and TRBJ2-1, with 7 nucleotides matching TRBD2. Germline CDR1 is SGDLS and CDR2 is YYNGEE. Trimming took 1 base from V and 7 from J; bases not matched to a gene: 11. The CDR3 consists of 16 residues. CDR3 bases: TGTGCCAGCAGCGTATGGAGGGAGGGCCCGGATAATGAGCAGTTCTTC. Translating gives CASSVWREGPDNEQFF.

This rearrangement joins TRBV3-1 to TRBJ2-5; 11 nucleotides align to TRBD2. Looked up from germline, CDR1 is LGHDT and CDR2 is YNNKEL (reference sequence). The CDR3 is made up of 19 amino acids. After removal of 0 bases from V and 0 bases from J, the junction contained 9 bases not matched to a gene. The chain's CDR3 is CASSQDDGLAGWYQETQYF. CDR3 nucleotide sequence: TGTGCCAGCAGCCAAGATGATGGACTAGCGGGTTGGTACCAAGAGACCCAGTACTTC.

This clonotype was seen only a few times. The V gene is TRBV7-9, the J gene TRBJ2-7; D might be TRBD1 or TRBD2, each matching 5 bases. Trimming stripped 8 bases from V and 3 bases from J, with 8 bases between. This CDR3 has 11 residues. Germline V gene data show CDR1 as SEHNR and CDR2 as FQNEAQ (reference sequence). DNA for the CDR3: TGTGCCAGCGGGGACGGCTACGAGCAGTACTTC. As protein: CASGDGYEQYF.

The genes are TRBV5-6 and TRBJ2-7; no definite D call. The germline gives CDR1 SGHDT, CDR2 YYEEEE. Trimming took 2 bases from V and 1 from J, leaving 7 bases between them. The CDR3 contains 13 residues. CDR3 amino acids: CASSLTTSYEQYF. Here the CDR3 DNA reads TGTGCCAGCAGCTTAACAACTTCCTACGAGCAGTACTTC.

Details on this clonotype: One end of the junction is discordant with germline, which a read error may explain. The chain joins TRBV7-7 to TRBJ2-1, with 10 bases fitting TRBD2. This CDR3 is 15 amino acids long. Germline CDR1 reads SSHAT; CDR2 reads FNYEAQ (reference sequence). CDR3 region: CASSLLLAGLNEQFF. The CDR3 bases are TGTGCTAGCAGCTTATTACTAGCGGGACTCAATGAGCAGTTCTTC. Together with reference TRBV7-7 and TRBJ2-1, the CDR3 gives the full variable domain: GAGVSQSPRYKVTKRGQDVTLRCDPISSHATLYWYQQALGQGPEFLTYFNYEAQPDKSGLPSDRFSAERPEGSISTLTIQRTEQRDSAMYRCASSLLLAGLNEQFFGPGTRLTVL.

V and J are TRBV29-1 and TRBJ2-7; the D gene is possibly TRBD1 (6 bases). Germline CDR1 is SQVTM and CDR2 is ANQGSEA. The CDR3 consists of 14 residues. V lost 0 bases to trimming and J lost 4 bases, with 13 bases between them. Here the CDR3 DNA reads TGCAGCGTTGAAGACGACGAAACAGGGTACGAGCAGTACTTC. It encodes CSVEDDETGYEQYF.

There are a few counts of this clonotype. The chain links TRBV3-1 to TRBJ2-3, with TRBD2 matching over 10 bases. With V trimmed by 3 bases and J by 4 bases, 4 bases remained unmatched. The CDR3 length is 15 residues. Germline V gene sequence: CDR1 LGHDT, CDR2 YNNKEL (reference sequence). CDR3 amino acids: CASSQGTSVSDTQYF. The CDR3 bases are TGTGCCAGCAGCCAGGGGACTAGCGTCTCAGATACGCAGTATTTT.

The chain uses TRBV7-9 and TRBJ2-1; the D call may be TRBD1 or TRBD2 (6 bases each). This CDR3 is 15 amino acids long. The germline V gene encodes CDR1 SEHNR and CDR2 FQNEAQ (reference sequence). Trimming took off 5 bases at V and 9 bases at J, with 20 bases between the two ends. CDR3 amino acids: CASSRGLQGISEQFF. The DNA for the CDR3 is TGTGCCAGCAGCCGGGGACTCCAGGGGATTAGTGAGCAGTTCTTC. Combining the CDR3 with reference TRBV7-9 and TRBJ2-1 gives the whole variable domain DTGVSQNPRHKITKRGQNVTFRCDPISEHNRLYWYRQTLGQGPEFLTYFQNEAQLEKSRLLSDRFSAERPKGSFSTLEIQRTEQGDSAMYLCASSRGLQGISEQFFGPGTRLTVL.

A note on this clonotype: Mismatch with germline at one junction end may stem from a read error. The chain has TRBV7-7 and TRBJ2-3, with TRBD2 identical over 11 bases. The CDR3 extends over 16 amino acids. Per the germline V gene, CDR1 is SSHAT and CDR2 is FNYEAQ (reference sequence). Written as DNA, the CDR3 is TGTGCTAGCAGCCGAATAGCGGGAGGGAGCACAGATACGCAGTATTTT. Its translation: CASSRIAGGSTDTQYF.

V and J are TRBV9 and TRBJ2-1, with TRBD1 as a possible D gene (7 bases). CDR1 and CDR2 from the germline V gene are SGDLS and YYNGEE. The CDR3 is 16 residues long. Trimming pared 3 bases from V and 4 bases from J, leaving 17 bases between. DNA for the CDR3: TGTGCCAGCAGCGACGGAGGGGACAGCGTATACAATGAGCAGTTCTTC. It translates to CASSDGGDSVYNEQFF. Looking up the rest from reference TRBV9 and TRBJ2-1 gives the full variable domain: DSGVTQTPKHLITATGQRVTLRCSPRSGDLSVYWYQQSLDQGLQFLIQYYNGEERAKGNILERFSAQQFPDLHSELNLSSLELGDSALYFCASSDGGDSVYNEQFFGPGTRLTVL.